This is a list of T cell receptor beta chains from one sample in a study of Graves' ophthalmopathy and Graves' hyperthyroidism. TCRdb independently ran MiXCR on the multiplex PCR reads; one entry per CDR3 protein. In the table there are some 400,000 distinct CDR3 sequences, around 19% of which are singletons. Input material: peripheral blood. All receptors come from a woman younger than 35 with Graves' ophthalmopathy. Both conserved end residues are part of each CDR3. Each record gives: V gene, J gene, clone size, D gene, CDR3 DNA, CDR3 protein. A D gene is named only where the DNA matches it firmly. Some rows have no size entry. The others give once, few or many, or a class for an expanded clone.

V: TRBV28; J: TRBJ1-2; size: many; D: NA; DNA: TGTGCCAGCAGTTTACCGCAGGGGCATGGCTACACCTTC; CDR3: CASSLPQGHGYTF
V: TRBV12-3/TRBV12-4; J: TRBJ1-6; size: many; D: NA; DNA: TGTGCCAGCAGTTTGGGCTTTGGGATGGCCCTCCACTTT; CDR3: CASSLGFGMALHF
V: TRBV4-2; J: TRBJ1-5; size: many; D: TRBD1; DNA: TGTGCCAGCAGCCATCTTCAGGGGGATCAGCCCCAGCATTTT; CDR3: CASSHLQGDQPQHF
V: TRBV20-1; J: TRBJ2-7; size: many; D: NA; DNA: TGCAGTGCCAACCCGACAGGTTTCGTCTACGAGCAGTACTTC; CDR3: CSANPTGFVYEQYF
V: TRBV11-2; J: TRBJ1-5; size: many; D: NA; DNA: TGTGCCAGCAGCTTAGATCAGAGGGGGGCAAGCCAGCCCCAGCATTTT; CDR3: CASSLDQRGASQPQHF
V: TRBV29-1; J: TRBJ2-3; size: many; D: NA; DNA: TGCAGCGTTCCGGATAGCCCCCCAGATACGCAGTATTTT; CDR3: CSVPDSPPDTQYF
V: TRBV4-1; J: TRBJ2-7; size: NA; D: TRBD1; DNA: TGCGCCAGCAGCCAAAGGACCGGGACAGGGGGGGACAACGAGCAGTACTTC; CDR3: CASSQRTGTGGDNEQYF
V: TRBV6-4; J: TRBJ2-7; size: many; D: NA; DNA: TGTGCCAGCAGCTCTCCAGGGGGCCAGGCGGGAGCCCCTTACGAGCAGTACTTC; CDR3: CASSSPGGQAGAPYEQYF
V: TRBV6-4; J: TRBJ1-1; size: few; D: NA; DNA: TGTGCCAGCAGGGACTCAAACAGGGCGAACACTGAAGCTTTCTTT; CDR3: CASRDSNRANTEAFF
V: TRBV6-5; J: TRBJ2-7; size: many; D: TRBD1; DNA: TGTGCCAGCAGTTCCTCTACAGGGGGCGTGGAGCAGTACTTC; CDR3: CASSSSTGGVEQYF
V: TRBV29-1; J: TRBJ2-7; size: many; D: TRBD2; DNA: TGCAGCGTTGAAGGGGCTCCCGGGAGGGCCTACGAGCAGTACTTC; CDR3: CSVEGAPGRAYEQYF
V: TRBV2; J: TRBJ2-2; size: many; D: NA; DNA: TGTGCCAGCAGTGAAGGAGGGGTCGGGGAGCTGTTTTTT; CDR3: CASSEGGVGELFF
V: TRBV30; J: TRBJ2-2; size: many; D: NA; DNA: TGTGCCTGGAGTCCCTCCGGGGGCGAAGTGCTGTTTTTT; CDR3: CAWSPSGGEVLFF
V: TRBV12-3/TRBV12-4; J: TRBJ2-2; size: few; D: NA; DNA: TGTGCCAGCAGTCAAGCCGGGGGCCTGAACACCGGGGAGCTGTTTTTT; CDR3: CASSQAGGLNTGELFF
V: TRBV20-1; J: TRBJ2-7; size: many; D: NA; DNA: TGCAGTGGGATTTGGGGGGCGCTTGACGAGCAGTACTTC; CDR3: CSGIWGALDEQYF
V: TRBV7-2; J: TRBJ2-4; size: many; D: NA; DNA: TGTGCCAGCAGCTTAGGGTCTCGACAAGGGGCGACTTACTTC; CDR3: CASSLGSRQGATYF
V: TRBV27; J: TRBJ1-1; size: many; D: NA; DNA: TGTGCCAGCAGTTTTGTGGAGGGAATGAACACTGAAGCTTTCTTT; CDR3: CASSFVEGMNTEAFF
V: TRBV15; J: TRBJ1-5; size: many; D: NA; DNA: TGTGCCACCAGCCCCCGTGGACAGCTCCCCTTTGTGCCCCAGCATTTT; CDR3: CATSPRGQLPFVPQHF
V: TRBV11-2; J: TRBJ2-7; size: NA; D: NA; DNA: TGTGCCAGCAGCTTAGATTGGGAGCGGTACGAGCAGTACTTC; CDR3: CASSLDWERYEQYF
V: TRBV18; J: TRBJ2-5; size: few; D: NA; DNA: TGTGCCAGCTCACCACGCACAGGGCAAGAGACCCAGCACTTC; CDR3: CASSPRTGQETQHF
V: TRBV6-5; J: TRBJ2-2; size: NA; D: TRBD1; DNA: TGTGCCAGCAGTTACCGACAGGGAGCCGGCGGGGAGCTGTTTTTT; CDR3: CASSYRQGAGGELFF
V: TRBV27; J: TRBJ2-5; size: many; D: NA; DNA: TGTGCCAGCAGTTTATCGCCGGGAGCAGAGACCCAGTACTTC; CDR3: CASSLSPGAETQYF
V: TRBV25-1; J: TRBJ2-7; size: many; D: NA; DNA: TGTGCCAGCACCCCCCTCGGGGTAGTTTACGAGCAGTACTTC; CDR3: CASTPLGVVYEQYF
V: TRBV5-1; J: TRBJ2-7; size: many; D: NA; DNA: TGCGCCAGCAGCGCGGGACTCTCCTACTACGAGCAGTACTTC; CDR3: CASSAGLSYYEQYF
V: TRBV20-1; J: TRBJ2-7; size: many; D: NA; DNA: TGCAGTGTTACAGCAGGGGTTGACTACGAGCAGTACTTC; CDR3: CSVTAGVDYEQYF
V: TRBV6-1; J: TRBJ2-7; size: NA; D: NA; DNA: TGTGCCAGCAGGTGGGGTTTGATCTACGAGCAGTACTTC; CDR3: CASRWGLIYEQYF
V: TRBV19; J: TRBJ1-5; size: many; D: NA; DNA: TGTGCCAGTAGTATTCTTGGCAAGCCCCAGCATTTT; CDR3: CASSILGKPQHF
V: TRBV6-2/TRBV6-3; J: TRBJ1-1; size: NA; D: NA; DNA: TGTGCCCTTCGATCGCATCTTCTAAACACTGAAGCTTTCTTT; CDR3: CALRSHLLNTEAFF
V: TRBV5-5; J: TRBJ1-1; size: NA; D: NA; DNA: TGTGCCAGCAGCTTGGAGGGGTCACATAACACTGAAGCTTTCTTT; CDR3: CASSLEGSHNTEAFF
V: TRBV2; J: TRBJ1-6; size: many; D: TRBD1; DNA: TGTGCCAGCAGAGAGGGACAGGGGGGTTCACCCCTCCACTTT; CDR3: CASREGQGGSPLHF
V: TRBV6-1; J: TRBJ1-5; size: many; D: TRBD1; DNA: TGTGCCAGCAGTGGAACAGGGGTCCGTCAGCCCCAGCATTTT; CDR3: CASSGTGVRQPQHF
V: TRBV19; J: TRBJ2-7; size: many; D: TRBD2; DNA: TGTGCCAGCACCGGGACTAGCGGAGGCAACGAGCAGTACTTC; CDR3: CASTGTSGGNEQYF
V: TRBV12-5; J: TRBJ2-5; size: NA; D: NA; DNA: TGTGCTAGTGGTTTGGGAAGGGCTCAAGAGACCCAGTACTTC; CDR3: CASGLGRAQETQYF
V: TRBV6-1; J: TRBJ1-5; size: NA; D: NA; DNA: TGTGCCAGCAGCGCACAGGGAAACAATCAGCCCCAGCATTTT; CDR3: CASSAQGNNQPQHF
V: TRBV11-2; J: TRBJ2-2; size: many; D: NA; DNA: TGTGCCAGCAGCTTAAGGACTACTACCGGGGAGCTGTTTTTT; CDR3: CASSLRTTTGELFF
V: TRBV19; J: TRBJ1-5; size: many; D: TRBD1; DNA: TGTGCCAGTACCAGACAGGGAATTTGGCAGCCCCAGCATTTT; CDR3: CASTRQGIWQPQHF
V: TRBV6-1; J: TRBJ2-2; size: many; D: TRBD1; DNA: TGTGCCAGCACTGGGACAGGGATTACCGGGGAGCTGTTTTTT; CDR3: CASTGTGITGELFF
V: TRBV10-3; J: TRBJ1-1; size: many; D: NA; DNA: TGTGCCATCAGTGACCCCAGGGGCATGAACACTGAAGCTTTCTTT; CDR3: CAISDPRGMNTEAFF
V: TRBV6-1; J: TRBJ2-5; size: NA; D: TRBD1; DNA: TGTGCCAGCAGTGAAACCTCTACAGGGGACGAGACCCAGTACTTC; CDR3: CASSETSTGDETQYF
V: TRBV20-1; J: TRBJ2-5; size: many; D: TRBD1; DNA: TGCAGTGCCCGACCGGGACAGGGCGCGGAGACCCAGTACTTC; CDR3: CSARPGQGAETQYF
V: TRBV11-1; J: TRBJ2-7; size: many; D: NA; DNA: TGTGCCAGCAGCTTAAGGCGGAGGGATTTCAAAGGTAACGAGCAGTACTTC; CDR3: CASSLRRRDFKGNEQYF
V: TRBV7-2; J: TRBJ2-5; size: many; D: TRBD1; DNA: TGTGCCAGCAGCTTAGGGACAGGGGGCTTCCAAGAGACCCAGTACTTC; CDR3: CASSLGTGGFQETQYF
V: TRBV2; J: TRBJ1-5; size: many; D: TRBD1; DNA: TGTGCCAGCAGTGCAGACGACAGGGGTGGGCAGCCCCAGCATTTT; CDR3: CASSADDRGGQPQHF
V: TRBV19; J: TRBJ1-5; size: many; D: TRBD1; DNA: TGTGCCAGTAGTATTGAGGGACAGGGGGCCCATAGCAATCAGCCCCAGCATTTT; CDR3: CASSIEGQGAHSNQPQHF
V: TRBV6-1; J: TRBJ1-2; size: few; D: TRBD1; DNA: TGTGCCAGCAGAAGCACCTGGCAGGGGGGGTATTATGGCTACACCTTC; CDR3: CASRSTWQGGYYGYTF
V: TRBV19; J: TRBJ1-1; size: many; D: NA; DNA: TGTGCCAGTAGGAACAGCGGGATCCCTGAAGCTTTCTTT; CDR3: CASRNSGIPEAFF
V: TRBV30; J: TRBJ2-5; size: many; D: NA; DNA: TGTGCCTGGAGTGTAATGGCGCGGGAGACCCAGTACTTC; CDR3: CAWSVMARETQYF
V: TRBV29-1; J: TRBJ2-5; size: many; D: NA; DNA: TGCAGCGGTACGGTCCGCCTTGGGACCCAGTACTTC; CDR3: CSGTVRLGTQYF
V: TRBV5-1; J: TRBJ1-1; size: many; D: NA; DNA: TGCGCCAGCGGCCAGGTGAACACTGAAGCTTTCTTT; CDR3: CASGQVNTEAFF
V: TRBV4-2; J: TRBJ1-1; size: many; D: NA; DNA: TGTGCCAGCAGCCAAGTTAAAACGAACACTGAAGCTTTCTTT; CDR3: CASSQVKTNTEAFF
V: TRBV6-4; J: TRBJ2-2; size: few; D: NA; DNA: TGTGCCAGCAGTGACTCACTAGACACCGGGGAGCTGTTTTTT; CDR3: CASSDSLDTGELFF
V: TRBV29-1; J: TRBJ1-2; size: many; D: TRBD1; DNA: TGCAGCGTTGTTGTTCGGGACAGCTATGGCTACACCTTC; CDR3: CSVVVRDSYGYTF
V: TRBV28; J: TRBJ2-7; size: many; D: NA; DNA: TGTGCCAGCAGTTTATCATCCGAGCAGTACTTC; CDR3: CASSLSSEQYF
V: TRBV7-2; J: TRBJ2-5; size: many; D: TRBD2; DNA: TGTGCCAGCAGCTTATGGAGTAGCGGGAGTACAGAGACCCAGTACTTC; CDR3: CASSLWSSGSTETQYF
V: TRBV6-2/TRBV6-3; J: TRBJ2-5; size: NA; D: TRBD2; DNA: TGTGCCAGCAGCTACCGCCGGGCTAGCGGCCAAGAGACCCAGTACTTC; CDR3: CASSYRRASGQETQYF
V: TRBV7-3; J: TRBJ2-5; size: NA; D: TRBD1; DNA: TGTGCCAGCAGCTTAGCTCCGGGACAGCAAGAGACCCAGTACTTC; CDR3: CASSLAPGQQETQYF